This TCR beta chain originates from a study of regulatory dendritic cells for organ transplantation. Profiling relied on immunoSEQ multiplex PCR, and the TCRdb table lists in-frame clones only, not all of them. The sample records 30,000 to 40,000 clones, 70% to 90% being singletons. Remarks on this clone: Its antigen is unidentified.

Findings and limits, study-wide: Resting memory CD8+ T cells held the most alloreactive clonotypes. Memory CD8+ clonal expansion seemed more limited with regulatory than mature dendritic cells. Considerable individual heterogeneity was seen in alloreactive memory CD8+ T cells. Memory T cells were less diverse than naive, with memory CD8+ most oligoclonal.

Sample: naive CD4+ T cells from blood. Sample subset: CD45RA+ naive T cells. The TCR comes from a human donor in good health.

The DNA of the CDR3 is TGTGCCAGCAGCGTAGGACTAGCGGGAGAGGATGAGCAGTTCTTC. As protein: CASSVGLAGEDEQFF. The J gene is TRBJ2-1, the V gene TRBV9; TRBD2 matches at 12 bases. Germline V lookup: CDR1 SGDLS, CDR2 YYNGEE. The CDR3 runs 15 residues. V lost 0 bases to trimming and J lost 8 bases; unmatched junction nucleotides: 3. The complete variable domain, with remaining parts taken from reference TRBV9 and TRBJ2-1, reads DSGVTQTPKHLITATGQRVTLRCSPRSGDLSVYWYQQSLDQGLQFLIQYYNGEERAKGNILERFSAQQFPDLHSELNLSSLELGDSALYFCASSVGLAGEDEQFFGPGTRLTVL.